The 21 T cell receptor beta chains below were found in one sample sequenced in a study of draining lymph node invasion in breast cancer. Cells sorted as CD4+ CD45RA- CD25- were taken as memory conventional CD4 T cells. MiXCR was run by TCRdb on the bulk RNA-seq reads, yielding one entry per CDR3 protein. This table holds just under 2,500 distinct CDR3 sequences, roughly 81% found once. Material: sorted memory CD4+ effector T cells from a lymph node. These receptors were collected from a female donor with luminal breast cancer.

The chain couples TRBV27 to TRBJ2-6; D ambiguous. The CDR3 runs to 14 residues. Trimming removed 3 bases from V and 4 bases from J, with 7 bases in between. CDR1 and CDR2 from the germline V gene are MNHEY and SMNVEV (reference sequence). The CDR3 spells CASSFQAGANVLTF. The DNA for the CDR3 is TGTGCCAGCAGTTTCCAGGCAGGGGCCAACGTCCTGACTTTC. The entire variable domain, with the rest obtained from reference TRBV27 and TRBJ2-6, is as follows: EAQVTQNPRYLITVTGKKLTVTCSQNMNHEYMSWYRQDPGLGLRQIYYSMNVEVTDKGDVPEGYKVSRKEKRNFPLILESPSPNQTSLYFCASSFQAGANVLTFGAGSRLTVL.

The chain combines TRBV2 with TRBJ1-1, with D hard to call. There are 14 residues in the CDR3. The germline gives CDR1 SNHLY, CDR2 FYNNEI. Trimming shortened V by 4 bases and J by 3 bases, and 12 bases separated the two germline ends. In DNA, the CDR3 is TGTGCCAGCAGTGTTCGGGGATGGGACACTGAAGCTTTCTTT. This codes for CASSVRGWDTEAFF.

The rearrangement joins TRBV14 to TRBJ1-3; D not resolved. Between the trimmed V and J ends, which lost 5 bases and 4 bases, there was a span of 9 bases. CDR1 is SGHDN, CDR2 FVKESK, per germline. This CDR3 is built from 13 residues. This CDR3 reads CASSEYTGNTIYF. The DNA for the CDR3 is TGTGCCAGCAGCGAATACACCGGAAACACCATATATTTT.

This sequence joins TRBV7-2 and TRBJ1-1; possibly TRBD1 for D (6 bases). Trimming stripped 3 bases from V and 5 bases from J, with 16 bases between. CDR1 is SGHTA, CDR2 FQGNSA, per germline. CDR3 length: 15 residues. CDR3 in DNA: TGTGCCAGCAGCTTGAATGGGGGCGCGGGGACTGAAGCTTTCTTT. Translated: CASSLNGGAGTEAFF. Combining the CDR3 with reference TRBV7-2 and TRBJ1-1 gives the whole variable domain GAGVSQSPSNKVTEKGKDVELRCDPISGHTALYWYRQSLGQGLEFLIYFQGNSAPDKSGLPSDRFSAERTGGSVSTLTIQRTQQEDSAVYLCASSLNGGAGTEAFFGQGTRLTVV.

The rearrangement links TRBV18 to TRBJ2-5; D unclear. This CDR3 spans 11 amino acids. Between the trimmed V and J ends, which lost 3 bases and 3 bases, there was a span of 2 bases. Germline V gene data show CDR1 as KGHSH and CDR2 as LQKENI. The CDR3 loop is CASSPEETQYF. The CDR3 coding sequence is TGTGCCAGCTCACCCGAAGAGACCCAGTACTTC.

This rearrangement joins TRBV7-2 to TRBJ1-2, with a tentative D call TRBD1 (5 bases). Looked up from germline, CDR1 is SGHTA and CDR2 is FQGNSA. The CDR3 loop spans 16 amino acids. Trimming pared 2 bases from V and 3 bases from J, leaving 16 bases between. CDR3 bases: TGTGCCAGCAGCTTAACCAGCGGGGCTTACTACTATGGCTACACCTTC. Translating it yields CASSLTSGAYYYGYTF.

The chain links TRBV20-1 to TRBJ2-1, with D possibly TRBD2 on 5 matching bases. Germline V gene lookup returns CDR1 DFQATT and CDR2 SNEGSKA (reference sequence). With 4 bases removed from V and 2 bases from J, the gap between germline ends came to 9 bases. This CDR3 contains 13 residues. The CDR3 DNA is TGCAGTGCTACTGACGGGACCTACAATGAGCAGTTCTTC. Protein: CSATDGTYNEQFF.

The gene calls are TRBV18 and TRBJ1-6; weak D call: TRBD1 (6 bases). Germline V lookup: CDR1 KGHSH, CDR2 LQKENI. The V gene lost 2 bases and the J gene lost 10 bases, with 15 bases spanning the gap. The CDR3 spans 15 residues. For the CDR3, the DNA is TGTGCCAGCTCACCAAGCGCACAGGGCGGGTCACCCCTCCACTTT. This sequence encodes CASSPSAQGGSPLHF. Drawing the rest from reference TRBV18 and TRBJ1-6, the complete variable domain is NAGVMQNPRHLVRRRGQEARLRCSPMKGHSHVYWYRQLPEEGLKFMVYLQKENIIDESGMPKERFSAEFPKEGPSILRIQQVVRGDSAAYFCASSPSAQGGSPLHFGNGTRLTVT.

The chain links TRBV23-1 to TRBJ1-1, with 7 bases fitting TRBD1. TRBV23-1 is reported as an ORF; its role is uncertain. The CDR3 loop spans 18 amino acids. V was clipped by 0 bases and J by 1 base; unmatched bases: 11. For the CDR3, the DNA is TGCGCCAGCAGTCAATCCCGTGAAAAAGGGGGCAGGAACACTGAAGCTTTCTTT. Encoded protein: CASSQSREKGGRNTEAFF.

CDR3 in DNA: TGTGCCAGCAGCACGGGACAGCAAAACATTCAGTACTTC. This codes for CASSTGQQNIQYF. V usage is TRBV12-3 or TRBV12-4 and J usage is TRBJ2-4; 7 bases match TRBD1. This CDR3 is built from 13 residues. The junction had 4 bases not matched to a gene; V was cut back by 6 bases and J by 5 bases.

V usage is TRBV12-3 or TRBV12-4 and J usage is TRBJ1-2, with TRBD1 as a possible D gene (6 bases). The CDR3 loop spans 13 amino acids. V lost 3 bases and J lost 6, with 11 bases in between. CDR3 sequence reads: CASSFSGGDGYTF. CDR3 sequence (DNA): TGTGCCAGCAGTTTTTCGGGGGGCGATGGCTACACCTTC.

This chain connects TRBV20-1 to TRBJ2-4; 9 bases agree with TRBD1. The CDR3 totals 14 residues. V lost 6 bases, J lost 4 bases, and 7 bases stayed unmatched. CDR1 and CDR2 from the germline V gene are DFQATT and SNEGSKA (reference sequence). In nucleotides, the CDR3 is TGCAGTGCCAGACCCGGGACAGGGAAAAACATTCAGTACTTC. Translated, it gives CSARPGTGKNIQYF.

The chain combines TRBV19 with TRBJ2-1, with D unclear. Germline V gene data show CDR1 as LNHDA and CDR2 as SQIVND (reference sequence). The CDR3 is 15 residues long. V was cut by 3 bases and J by 0 bases, with 9 bases left in between. The DNA for the CDR3 is TGTGCCAGTAGTATGCAGTTTTTCTCCTACAATGAGCAGTTCTTC. The encoded protein is CASSMQFFSYNEQFF.

The chain carries TRBV19 and TRBJ2-5; maybe TRBD2 (6 bases). This CDR3 comprises 14 residues. V lost 0 bases and J 4 bases, leaving 9 bases between the germline ends. CDR1 and CDR2 (germline): LNHDA, SQIVND (reference sequence). Here the CDR3 DNA reads TGTGCCAGTAGTATAGATTCCGGGGGAGAGACCCAGTACTTC. Residues: CASSIDSGGETQYF.

The V and J genes are TRBV5-1 and TRBJ2-2; D is unresolved. The CDR3 consists of 15 residues. Trimming took off 4 bases at V and 2 bases at J, with 12 bases between the two ends. Germline V lookup: CDR1 SGHRS, CDR2 YFSETQ. This chain's CDR3 is CASSPRTVNTGELFF. The CDR3 coding sequence is TGCGCCAGCAGCCCAAGGACCGTTAACACCGGGGAGCTGTTTTTT.

This chain links TRBV27 with TRBJ1-6; D is unclear. Germline CDR1 MNHEY, CDR2 SMNVEV (reference sequence). V lost 9 bases and J lost 6, with 15 bases in between. The CDR3 loop spans 14 amino acids. The CDR3 bases are TGTGCCAGTTTACCGGGCCACCTTAATTCACCCCTCCACTTT. Residues: CASLPGHLNSPLHF.

V usage is TRBV5-1 and J usage is TRBJ2-5; D is undetermined. CDR1 SGHRS and CDR2 YFSETQ come from the germline V gene. Trimming shortened V by 5 bases and J by 4 bases, and 15 bases separated the two germline ends. The CDR3 has 14 amino acids. The CDR3 protein is CASSPGGPGETQYF. For the CDR3, the DNA is TGCGCCAGCAGTCCTGGCGGACCGGGAGAGACCCAGTACTTC.

CDR3 sequence: CASWWRGDMTDTQYF. The CDR3 DNA reads TGTGCCAGCTGGTGGCGGGGAGATATGACAGATACGCAGTATTTT. The V gene is TRBV6-1, the J gene TRBJ2-3, with a tentative D call TRBD2 (6 bases). Between the trimmed V and J ends, which lost 8 bases and 3 bases, there was a span of 18 bases. The CDR3 extends over 15 amino acids. The germline gives CDR1 MNHNS, CDR2 SASEGT.

The chain combines TRBV5-1 with TRBJ2-5; TRBD1 is a possible D gene (6 bases). This CDR3 region has 15 residues. Per germline, CDR1 SGHRS and CDR2 YFSETQ. V was clipped by 4 bases and J by 5 bases, with 18 bases between them. The DNA of the CDR3 is TGCGCCAGCAGCCCACGGACAGCCCAGGAGGAGACCCAGTACTTC. As protein: CASSPRTAQEETQYF.

The chain has TRBV20-1 and TRBJ2-1; D gene unclear. V dropped 4 bases and J dropped 6 bases, with 7 bases sitting between them. The CDR3 covers 11 residues. Germline V gene lookup returns CDR1 DFQATT and CDR2 SNEGSKA (reference sequence). CDR3 in amino acids: CSAITVNEQFF. The CDR3 region has the DNA TGCAGTGCTATAACTGTCAATGAGCAGTTCTTC.

The genes are TRBV24-1 and TRBJ1-1, with D possibly matching TRBD1 (6 bases). Germline values: CDR1 KGHDR, CDR2 SFDVKD. The CDR3 has 13 amino acids. V was clipped by 7 bases and J by 4 bases, with 12 bases between them. Written as DNA, the CDR3 is TGTGCCACCAGCAGGGAAGGGGGCACTGAAGCTTTCTTT. As protein: CATSREGGTEAFF.